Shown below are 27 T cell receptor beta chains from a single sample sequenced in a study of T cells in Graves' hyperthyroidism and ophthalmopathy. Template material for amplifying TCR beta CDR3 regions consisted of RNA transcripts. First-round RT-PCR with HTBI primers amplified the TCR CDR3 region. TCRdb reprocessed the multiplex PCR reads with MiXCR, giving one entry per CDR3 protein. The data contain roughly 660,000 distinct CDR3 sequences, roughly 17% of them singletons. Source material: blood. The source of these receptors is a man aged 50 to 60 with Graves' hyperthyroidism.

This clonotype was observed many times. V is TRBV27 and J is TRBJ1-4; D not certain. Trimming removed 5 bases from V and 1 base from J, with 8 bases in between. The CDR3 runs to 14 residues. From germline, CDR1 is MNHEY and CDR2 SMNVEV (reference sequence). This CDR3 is CASSIRGTNEKLFF. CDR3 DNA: TGTGCCAGCAGTATACGGGGAACTAATGAAAAACTGTTTTTT.

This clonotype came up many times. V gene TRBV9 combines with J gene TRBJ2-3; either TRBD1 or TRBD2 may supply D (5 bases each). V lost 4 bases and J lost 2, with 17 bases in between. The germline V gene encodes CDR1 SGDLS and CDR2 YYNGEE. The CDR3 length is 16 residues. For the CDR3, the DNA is TGTGCCAGCAGCTTACCGGGGACCAGTTTCACAGATACGCAGTATTTT. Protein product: CASSLPGTSFTDTQYF.

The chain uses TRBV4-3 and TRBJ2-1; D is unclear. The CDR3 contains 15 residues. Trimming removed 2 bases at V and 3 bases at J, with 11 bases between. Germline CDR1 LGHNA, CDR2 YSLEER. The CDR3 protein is CASSQIRAVYNEQFF. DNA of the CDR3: TGCGCCAGCAGCCAAATTAGGGCAGTCTACAATGAGCAGTTCTTC.

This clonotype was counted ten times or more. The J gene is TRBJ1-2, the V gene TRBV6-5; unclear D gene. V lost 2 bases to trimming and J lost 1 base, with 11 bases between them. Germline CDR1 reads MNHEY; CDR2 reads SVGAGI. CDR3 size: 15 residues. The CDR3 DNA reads TGTGCCAGCAGTTACACTGGCCGAATTAACTATGGCTACACCTTC. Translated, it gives CASSYTGRINYGYTF.

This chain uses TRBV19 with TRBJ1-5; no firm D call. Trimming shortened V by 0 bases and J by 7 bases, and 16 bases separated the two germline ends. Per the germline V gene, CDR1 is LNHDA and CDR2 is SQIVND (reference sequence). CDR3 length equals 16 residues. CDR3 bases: TGTGCCAGTAGTATAGATCAGCGCGGGGAAGGACAGCCCCAGCATTTT. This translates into CASSIDQRGEGQPQHF.

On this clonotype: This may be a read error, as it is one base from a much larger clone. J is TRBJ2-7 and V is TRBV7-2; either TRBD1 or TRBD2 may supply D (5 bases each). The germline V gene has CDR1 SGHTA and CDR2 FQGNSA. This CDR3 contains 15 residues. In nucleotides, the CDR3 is TGTGTCAGCAGCGAATATGGGGGATACTCCTACGAGCAGTACTTC. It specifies CVSSEYGGYSYEQYF.

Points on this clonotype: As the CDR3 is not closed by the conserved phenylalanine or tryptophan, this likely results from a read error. CDR3 protein: CASSPRLTYEQYL. The CDR3, as DNA: TGTGCCAGTAGTCCTCGGCTAACCTACGAGCAGTACCTC. The rearrangement links TRBV19 to TRBJ2-7; D uncertain. CDR1 is LNHDA, CDR2 SQIVND, per germline (reference sequence). CDR3 length equals 13 residues. Trimming cost V 5 bases and J 2 bases, with 10 bases left between them.

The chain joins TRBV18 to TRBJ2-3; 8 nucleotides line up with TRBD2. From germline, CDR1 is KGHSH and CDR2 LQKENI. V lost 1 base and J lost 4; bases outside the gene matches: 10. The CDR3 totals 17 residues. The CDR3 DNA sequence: TGTGCCAGCTCACCACTCCCGACTAGCGAGTCGGCAGATACGCAGTATTTT. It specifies CASSPLPTSESADTQYF.

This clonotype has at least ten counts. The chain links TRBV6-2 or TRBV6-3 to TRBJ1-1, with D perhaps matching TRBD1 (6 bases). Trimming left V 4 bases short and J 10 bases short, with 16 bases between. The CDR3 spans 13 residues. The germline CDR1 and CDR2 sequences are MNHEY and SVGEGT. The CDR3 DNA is TGTGCCAGCAGTTTCCCCGGGGGCATTGGAGCTTTCTTT. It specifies CASSFPGGIGAFF.

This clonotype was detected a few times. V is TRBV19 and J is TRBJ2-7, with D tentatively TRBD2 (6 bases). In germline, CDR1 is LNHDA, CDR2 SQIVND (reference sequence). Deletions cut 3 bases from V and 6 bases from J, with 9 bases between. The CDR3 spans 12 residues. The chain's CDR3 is CASSIGGSEQYF. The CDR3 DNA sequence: TGTGCCAGTAGTATCGGAGGGAGCGAGCAGTACTTC.

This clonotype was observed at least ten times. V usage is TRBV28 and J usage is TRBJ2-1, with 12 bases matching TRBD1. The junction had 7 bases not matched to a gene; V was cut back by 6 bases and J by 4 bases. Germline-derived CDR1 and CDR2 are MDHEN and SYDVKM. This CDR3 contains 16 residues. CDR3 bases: TGTGCCAGCAGAACGGGACAGGGGGCATCTTACAATGAGCAGTTCTTC. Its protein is CASRTGQGASYNEQFF.

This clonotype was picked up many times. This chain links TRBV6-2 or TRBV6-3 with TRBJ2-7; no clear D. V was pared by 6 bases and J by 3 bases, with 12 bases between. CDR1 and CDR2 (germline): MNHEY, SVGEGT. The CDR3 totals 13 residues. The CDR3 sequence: CASSTFPLYEQYF. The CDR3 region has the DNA TGTGCCAGCAGCACATTTCCCCTCTACGAGCAGTACTTC.

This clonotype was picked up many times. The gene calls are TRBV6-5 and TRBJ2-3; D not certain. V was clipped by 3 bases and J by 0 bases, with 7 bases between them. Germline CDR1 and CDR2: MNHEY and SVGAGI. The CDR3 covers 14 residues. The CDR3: CASSYLGSTDTQYF. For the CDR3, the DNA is TGTGCCAGCAGTTATCTCGGGAGCACAGATACGCAGTATTTT.

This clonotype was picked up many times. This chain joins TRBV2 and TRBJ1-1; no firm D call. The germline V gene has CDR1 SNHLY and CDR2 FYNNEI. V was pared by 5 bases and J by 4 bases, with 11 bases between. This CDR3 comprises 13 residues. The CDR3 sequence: CASSTTAGTEAFF. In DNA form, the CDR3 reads TGTGCCAGCAGTACTACAGCGGGCACTGAAGCTTTCTTT.

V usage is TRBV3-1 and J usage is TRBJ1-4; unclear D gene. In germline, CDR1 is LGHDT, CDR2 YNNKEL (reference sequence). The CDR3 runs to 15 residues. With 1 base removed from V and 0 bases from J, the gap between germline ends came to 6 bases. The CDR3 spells CASSQARTTNEKLFF. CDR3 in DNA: TGTGCCAGCAGCCAAGCCAGGACAACTAATGAAAAACTGTTTTTT.

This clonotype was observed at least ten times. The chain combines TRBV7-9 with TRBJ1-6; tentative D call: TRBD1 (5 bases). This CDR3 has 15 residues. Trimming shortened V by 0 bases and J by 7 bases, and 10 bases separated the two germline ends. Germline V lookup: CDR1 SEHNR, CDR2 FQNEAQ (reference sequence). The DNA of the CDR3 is TGTGCCAGCAGCTTAGCCAGGGCAGAGAATTCACCCCTCCACTTT. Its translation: CASSLARAENSPLHF.

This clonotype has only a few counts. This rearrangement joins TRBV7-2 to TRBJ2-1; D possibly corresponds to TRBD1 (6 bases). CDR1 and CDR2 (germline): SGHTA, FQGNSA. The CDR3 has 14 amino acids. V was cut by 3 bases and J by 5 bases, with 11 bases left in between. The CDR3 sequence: CASSFAGDHNEQFF. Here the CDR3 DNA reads TGTGCCAGCAGCTTTGCAGGGGACCACAATGAGCAGTTCTTC.

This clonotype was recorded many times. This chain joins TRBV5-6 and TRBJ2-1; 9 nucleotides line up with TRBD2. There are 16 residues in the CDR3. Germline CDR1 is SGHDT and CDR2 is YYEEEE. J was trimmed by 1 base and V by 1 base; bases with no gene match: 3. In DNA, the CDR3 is TGTGCCAGCAGCTTGTTTAGCGGGAGTTCCTACAATGAGCAGTTCTTC. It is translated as CASSLFSGSSYNEQFF.

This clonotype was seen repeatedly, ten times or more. The CDR3 spells CASSLSVAGLHTGELFF. For the CDR3, the DNA is TGTGCCAGCAGCTTATCAGTAGCGGGCCTCCACACCGGGGAGCTGTTTTTT. The chain couples TRBV7-3 to TRBJ2-2; TRBD2 agrees at 7 bases. The J segment lost 3 bases and the V segment lost 2 bases, leaving 9 bases of the junction unmatched. This CDR3 is 17 amino acids long. The germline V gene has CDR1 SGHTA and CDR2 FQGTGA.

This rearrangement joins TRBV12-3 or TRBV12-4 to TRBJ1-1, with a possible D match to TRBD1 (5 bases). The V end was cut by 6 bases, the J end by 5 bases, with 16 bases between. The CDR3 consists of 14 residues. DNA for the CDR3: TGTGCCAGCAGCGCCCAGAGGGGCAGTACTGAAGCTTTCTTT. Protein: CASSAQRGSTEAFF.

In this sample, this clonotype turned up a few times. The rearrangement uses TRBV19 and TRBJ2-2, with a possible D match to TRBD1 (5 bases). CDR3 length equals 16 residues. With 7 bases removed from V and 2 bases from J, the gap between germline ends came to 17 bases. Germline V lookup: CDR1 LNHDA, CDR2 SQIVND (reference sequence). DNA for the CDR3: TGTGCCAGTAATCGCAAAGGACAATCCAACACCGGGGAGCTGTTTTTT. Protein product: CASNRKGQSNTGELFF.

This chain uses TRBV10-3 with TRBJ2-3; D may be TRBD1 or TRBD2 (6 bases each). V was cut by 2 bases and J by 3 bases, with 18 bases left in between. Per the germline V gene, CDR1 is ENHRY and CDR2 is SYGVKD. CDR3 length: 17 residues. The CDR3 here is CAISELGSGGPTDTQYF. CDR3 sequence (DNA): TGTGCCATCAGTGAGCTTGGTAGTGGGGGGCCGACAGATACGCAGTATTTT.

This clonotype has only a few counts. The CDR3 sequence is CASSLGTSSNEQFF. DNA of the CDR3: TGTGCCAGCAGCCTCGGGACTAGCAGCAATGAGCAGTTCTTC. This chain uses TRBV7-2 with TRBJ2-1; 9 bases line up with TRBD2. The CDR3 extends over 14 amino acids. Germline V CDR1 and CDR2: SGHTA, FQGNSA. V lost 5 bases to trimming and J lost 6 bases; unmatched junction nucleotides: 5. The full variable domain, rest sourced from reference TRBV7-2 and TRBJ2-1, is GAGVSQSPSNKVTEKGKDVELRCDPISGHTALYWYRQSLGQGLEFLIYFQGNSAPDKSGLPSDRFSAERTGGSVSTLTIQRTQQEDSAVYLCASSLGTSSNEQFFGPGTRLTVL.

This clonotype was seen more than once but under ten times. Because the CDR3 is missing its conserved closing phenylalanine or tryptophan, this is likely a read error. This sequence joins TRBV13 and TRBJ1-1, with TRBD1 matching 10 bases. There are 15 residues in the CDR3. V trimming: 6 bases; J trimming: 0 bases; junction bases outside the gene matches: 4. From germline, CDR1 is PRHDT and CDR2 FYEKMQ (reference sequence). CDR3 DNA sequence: TGTGCCAGCAGAGAGACAGGGGGCGTGAACACTGAAGCTTTCCTT. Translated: CASRETGGVNTEAFL.

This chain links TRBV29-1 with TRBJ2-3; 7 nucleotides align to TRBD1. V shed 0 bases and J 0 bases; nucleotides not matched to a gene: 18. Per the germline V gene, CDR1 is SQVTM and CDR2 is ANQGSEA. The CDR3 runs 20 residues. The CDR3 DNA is TGCAGCGTTGAAGACCTACTACAGGGGCCTCTGGCTACTAGCACAGATACGCAGTATTTT. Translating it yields CSVEDLLQGPLATSTDTQYF.

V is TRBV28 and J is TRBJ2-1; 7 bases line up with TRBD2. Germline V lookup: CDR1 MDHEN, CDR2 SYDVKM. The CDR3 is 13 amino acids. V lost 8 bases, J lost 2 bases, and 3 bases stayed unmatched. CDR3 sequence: CASWEGTYNEQFF. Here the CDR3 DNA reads TGTGCCAGCTGGGAGGGAACCTACAATGAGCAGTTCTTC.

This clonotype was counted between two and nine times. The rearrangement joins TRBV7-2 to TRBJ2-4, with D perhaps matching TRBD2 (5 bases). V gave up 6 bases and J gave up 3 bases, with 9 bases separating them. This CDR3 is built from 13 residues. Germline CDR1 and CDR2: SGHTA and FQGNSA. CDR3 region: CASRPGFKNIQYF. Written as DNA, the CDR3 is TGTGCCAGCAGGCCGGGATTCAAAAACATTCAGTACTTC.